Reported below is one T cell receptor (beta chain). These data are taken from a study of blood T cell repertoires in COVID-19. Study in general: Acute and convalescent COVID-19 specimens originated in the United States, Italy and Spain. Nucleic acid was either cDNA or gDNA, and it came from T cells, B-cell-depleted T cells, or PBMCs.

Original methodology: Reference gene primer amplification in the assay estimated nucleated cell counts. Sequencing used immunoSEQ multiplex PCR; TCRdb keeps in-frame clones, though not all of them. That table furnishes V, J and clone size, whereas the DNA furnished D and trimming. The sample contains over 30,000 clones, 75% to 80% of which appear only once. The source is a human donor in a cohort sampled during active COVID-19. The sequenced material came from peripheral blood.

This CDR3 reads CASSYSRGSSGNTIYF. The CDR3 DNA reads as TGTGCCAGCAGTTACTCGAGAGGAAGCTCTGGAAACACCATATATTTT. The chain links TRBV6-5 to TRBJ1-3; no firm D call. This CDR3 spans 16 amino acids. Trimming stripped 0 bases from V and 0 bases from J, with 9 bases between. Germline V gene data show CDR1 as MNHEY and CDR2 as SVGAGI.